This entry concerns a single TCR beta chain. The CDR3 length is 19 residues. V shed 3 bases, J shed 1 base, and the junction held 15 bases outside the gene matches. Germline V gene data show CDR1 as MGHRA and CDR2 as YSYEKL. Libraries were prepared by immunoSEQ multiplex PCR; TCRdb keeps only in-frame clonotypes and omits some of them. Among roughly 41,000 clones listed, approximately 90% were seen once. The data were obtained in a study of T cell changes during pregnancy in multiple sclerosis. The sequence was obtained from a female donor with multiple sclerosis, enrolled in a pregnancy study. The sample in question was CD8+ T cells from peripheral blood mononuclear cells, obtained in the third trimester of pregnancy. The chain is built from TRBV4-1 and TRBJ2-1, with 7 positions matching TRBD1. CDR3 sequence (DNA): TGCGCCAGCAGCCATTATGCGGGCTTTCGGGACAGTTCCTACAATGAGCAGTTCTTC. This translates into CASSHYAGFRDSSYNEQFF.